This is a list of T cell receptor beta chains from one sample in a study of cytomegalovirus exposure and HLA in healthy donors. The assay was immunoSEQ multiplex PCR, and TCRdb's table has in-frame clones only and misses some. Of approximately 160,000 clones listed, over 60% are singletons. The specimen was PBMCs. The receptors were sampled from a woman in her twenties or thirties in good health and CMV-seropositive. Both conserved end residues are part of each CDR3. D genes are given only for firm matches. The size entry is marked missing in some rows and otherwise reads once, few, many or a size class.

size: few; J: TRBJ2-7; V: TRBV4-1; D: .; DNA: TGCGCCAGCAGCCAAGGCAGGCAGGGCAACTCCTACGAGCAGTACTTC; CDR3: CASSQGRQGNSYEQYF
size: .; J: TRBJ1-3; V: TRBV9; D: .; DNA: TGTGCCAGCAGCCCCCGCGTTGGAAACACCATATATTTT; CDR3: CASSPRVGNTIYF
size: .; J: TRBJ1-1; V: TRBV5-1; D: .; DNA: TGCGCCAGCACCCTGGGGGAGGGGCGGAACACTGAAGCTTTCTTT; CDR3: CASTLGEGRNTEAFF
size: .; J: TRBJ1-1; V: TRBV19; D: .; DNA: TGTGCCAGTATGGGGTCCGGGGGAGGGACTGAAGCTTTCTTT; CDR3: CASMGSGGGTEAFF
size: few; J: TRBJ2-7; V: TRBV2; D: TRBD1; DNA: TGTGCCAGCCTTGTCCCCGGGACAGTGGGCAACGAGCAGTACTTC; CDR3: CASLVPGTVGNEQYF
size: .; J: TRBJ2-2; V: TRBV7-8; D: TRBD2; DNA: TGTGCCAGCAGCTTTTTGGTAGGGACTATTCATGCCGGGGAGCTGTTTTTT; CDR3: CASSFLVGTIHAGELFF
size: .; J: TRBJ2-1; V: TRBV5-3; D: TRBD2; DNA: TGTGCCAGAAGCTTGGTAGAGCGGGAGGGAAACAATGAGCAGTTCTTC; CDR3: CARSLVEREGNNEQFF
size: once; J: TRBJ2-2; V: TRBV9; D: TRBD2; DNA: TGTGCCAGCAGCGTAATGACTAGCGGGAGCCGGGAGCTGTTTTTT; CDR3: CASSVMTSGSRELFF
size: .; J: TRBJ2-1; V: TRBV19; D: TRBD2; DNA: TGTGCCAGTATTAGGACTAGCGGGGCTTACAATGAGCAGTTCTTC; CDR3: CASIRTSGAYNEQFF
size: .; J: TRBJ1-4; V: TRBV2; D: .; DNA: TGTGCCAGCAGTCCCAACCGGCAGGTTCGAAATGAAAAACTGTTTTTT; CDR3: CASSPNRQVRNEKLFF
size: few; J: TRBJ1-5; V: TRBV6-1; D: .; DNA: TGTGCCAGCACCACCTCATCCGGGTATCAGCCCCAGCATTTT; CDR3: CASTTSSGYQPQHF
size: .; J: TRBJ2-3; V: TRBV2; D: TRBD2; DNA: TGTGCCAGCAGTGAAGGGGCGGGAGTAGTAGATACGCAGTATTTT; CDR3: CASSEGAGVVDTQYF
size: once; J: TRBJ2-5; V: TRBV6-5; D: TRBD1; DNA: TGTGCCAGCAGTTTGGGACAGGGGATAAAGACCCAGTACTTC; CDR3: CASSLGQGIKTQYF
size: .; J: TRBJ1-4; V: TRBV7-2; D: .; DNA: TGTGCCAGCAGCTTCCGGACTGACGAAAAACTGTTTTTT; CDR3: CASSFRTDEKLFF
size: few; J: TRBJ2-7; V: TRBV14; D: TRBD1; DNA: TGTGCCAGCAGTCCAACAGGGGGCGAGCAGTACTTC; CDR3: CASSPTGGEQYF
size: few; J: TRBJ1-2; V: TRBV9; D: .; DNA: TGTGCCAGCAGCATTAACAGCGACCCTAGGGGTGGCTACACCTTC; CDR3: CASSINSDPRGGYTF
size: .; J: TRBJ1-1; V: TRBV7-9; D: TRBD1; DNA: TGTGCCAGCAGCCCAGGGACAGGGGCCAACACTGAAGCTTTCTTT; CDR3: CASSPGTGANTEAFF
size: .; J: TRBJ1-3; V: TRBV29-1; D: .; DNA: TGCAGCGCCGCCGAGGACAGTAGGGCTGGAAACACCATATATTTT; CDR3: CSAAEDSRAGNTIYF
size: .; J: TRBJ2-5; V: TRBV11-3; D: TRBD2; DNA: TGTGCCAGCAGCTTATCAACCAGCGGGAGGTCTATCAGGGAGACCCAGTACTTC; CDR3: CASSLSTSGRSIRETQYF
size: .; J: TRBJ2-4; V: TRBV7-9; D: TRBD1; DNA: TGTGCCAGCAGCCAGGAAGGGGGCTTTGGTCAGTACTTC; CDR3: CASSQEGGFGQYF
size: .; J: TRBJ1-1; V: TRBV6-5; D: .; DNA: TGTGCCAGCAGTTACTCCCAGGGCACTGAAGCTTTCTTT; CDR3: CASSYSQGTEAFF
size: few; J: TRBJ1-4; V: TRBV5-6; D: .; DNA: TGTGCCAGCAGCTTTTTACAGGCGAATGAAAAACTGTTTTTT; CDR3: CASSFLQANEKLFF
size: .; J: TRBJ2-1; V: TRBV5-1; D: TRBD2; DNA: TGCGCCAGCAGCGAGGCTTTGGCGGCGGGAGGCTCCTACAATGAGCAGTTCTTC; CDR3: CASSEALAAGGSYNEQFF
size: .; J: TRBJ1-4; V: TRBV15; D: .; DNA: TGTGCCACCAGCGCCAACAGGGTGACTAATGAAAAACTGTTTTTT; CDR3: CATSANRVTNEKLFF
size: few; J: TRBJ1-5; V: TRBV6-1; D: .; DNA: TGTGCCAGCAGTGAGTCGTGGGCCAATGATCAGCCCCAGCATTTT; CDR3: CASSESWANDQPQHF
size: .; J: TRBJ2-7; V: TRBV13; D: TRBD1; DNA: TGTGCCAGCAGCCCCCGACAGGGCTCCTACGAGCAGTACTTC; CDR3: CASSPRQGSYEQYF
size: .; J: TRBJ1-4; V: TRBV25-1; D: TRBD1; DNA: TGTGCCAGCAGCCAGACAGGGGGTAATGAAAAACTATTTTTT; CDR3: CASSQTGGNEKLFF
size: few; J: TRBJ2-7; V: TRBV28; D: .; DNA: TGTGCCAGCAGTCCCCTGACAGGTTGGGACGAGCAGTACTTC; CDR3: CASSPLTGWDEQYF
size: .; J: TRBJ2-3; V: TRBV5-1; D: TRBD2; DNA: TGCGCCAGCAGCATCCGACTAGCGGGGGGGCCTGCAGATACGCAGTATTTT; CDR3: CASSIRLAGGPADTQYF
size: .; J: TRBJ2-4; V: TRBV9; D: TRBD2; DNA: TGTGCCAGCAGCGTTGGCGGGGGGCCAAAAAACATTCAGTACTTC; CDR3: CASSVGGGPKNIQYF
size: .; J: TRBJ2-1; V: TRBV5-1; D: TRBD1; DNA: TGCGCCAGCACACCACAGGGGTTGGGTAGGGACGATGAGCAGTTCTTC; CDR3: CASTPQGLGRDDEQFF
size: .; J: TRBJ2-2; V: TRBV7-9; D: .; DNA: TGTGCCAGCCGCCAAAAAGACAGGATATCCGGGGAGCTGTTTTTT; CDR3: CASRQKDRISGELFF